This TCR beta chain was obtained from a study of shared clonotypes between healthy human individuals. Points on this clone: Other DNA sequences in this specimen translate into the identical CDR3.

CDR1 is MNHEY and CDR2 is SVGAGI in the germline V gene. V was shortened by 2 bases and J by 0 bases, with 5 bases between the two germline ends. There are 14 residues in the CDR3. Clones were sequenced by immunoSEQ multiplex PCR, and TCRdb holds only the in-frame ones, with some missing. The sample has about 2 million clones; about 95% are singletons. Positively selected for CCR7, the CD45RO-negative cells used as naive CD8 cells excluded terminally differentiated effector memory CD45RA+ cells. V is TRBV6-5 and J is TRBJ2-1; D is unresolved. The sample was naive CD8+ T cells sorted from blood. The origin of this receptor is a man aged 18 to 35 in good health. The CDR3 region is CASSYEGSYNEQFF. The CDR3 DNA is TGTGCCAGCAGTTACGAAGGCTCCTACAATGAGCAGTTCTTC.